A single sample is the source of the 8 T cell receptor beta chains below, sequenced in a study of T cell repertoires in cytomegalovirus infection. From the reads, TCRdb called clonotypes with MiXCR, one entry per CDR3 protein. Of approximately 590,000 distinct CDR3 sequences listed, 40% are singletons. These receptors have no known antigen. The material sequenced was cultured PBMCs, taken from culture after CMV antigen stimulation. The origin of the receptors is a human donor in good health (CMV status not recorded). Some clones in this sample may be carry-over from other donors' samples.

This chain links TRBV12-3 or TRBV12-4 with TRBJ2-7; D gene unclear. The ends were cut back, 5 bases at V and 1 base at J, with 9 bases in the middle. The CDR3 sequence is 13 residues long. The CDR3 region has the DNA TGTGCCAGCAGTCCCCTGAGGTCCTACGAGCAGTACTTC. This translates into CASSPLRSYEQYF.

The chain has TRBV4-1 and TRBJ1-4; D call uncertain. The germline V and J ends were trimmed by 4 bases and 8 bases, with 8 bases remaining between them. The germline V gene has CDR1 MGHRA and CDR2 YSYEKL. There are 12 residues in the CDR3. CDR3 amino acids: CASSPTEEKLFF. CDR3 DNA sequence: TGCGCCAGCAGCCCTACGGAAGAAAAACTGTTTTTT.

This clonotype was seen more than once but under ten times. The CDR3 is CASSQEFHSSSYEQYF. The DNA of the CDR3 is TGCGCCAGCAGCCAAGAGTTTCACTCAAGCTCCTACGAGCAGTACTTC. This chain connects TRBV4-1 to TRBJ2-7; D is unclear. Germline assignment: CDR1 MGHRA and CDR2 YSYEKL. The V gene lost 0 bases and the J gene lost 0 bases, with 12 bases spanning the gap. The CDR3 length is 16 residues.

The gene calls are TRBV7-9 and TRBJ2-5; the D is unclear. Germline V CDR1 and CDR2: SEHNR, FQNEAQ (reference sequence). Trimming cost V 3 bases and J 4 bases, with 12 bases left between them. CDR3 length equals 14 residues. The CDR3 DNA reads TGTGCCAGCAGCTTCTTCTCTTGGGGAGAGACCCAGTACTTC. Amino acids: CASSFFSWGETQYF.

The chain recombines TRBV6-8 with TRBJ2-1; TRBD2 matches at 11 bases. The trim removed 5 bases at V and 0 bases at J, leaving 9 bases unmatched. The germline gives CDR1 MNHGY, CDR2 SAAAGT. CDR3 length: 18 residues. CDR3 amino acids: CASSMLAGGPGSYNEQFF. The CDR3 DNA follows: TGTGCCAGCAGTATGCTAGCGGGGGGCCCTGGCTCCTACAATGAGCAGTTCTTC.

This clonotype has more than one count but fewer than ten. This chain's CDR3 is CASSLGGQYWEQYF. The CDR3 DNA is TGTGCCAGCAGCTTAGGAGGACAGTACTGGGAGCAGTACTTC. This chain uses TRBV11-2 with TRBJ2-7; weak D call: TRBD1 (6 bases). Trimming removed 1 base from V and 7 bases from J, with 14 bases in between. The germline V gene has CDR1 SGHAT and CDR2 FQNNGV. The CDR3 totals 14 residues.

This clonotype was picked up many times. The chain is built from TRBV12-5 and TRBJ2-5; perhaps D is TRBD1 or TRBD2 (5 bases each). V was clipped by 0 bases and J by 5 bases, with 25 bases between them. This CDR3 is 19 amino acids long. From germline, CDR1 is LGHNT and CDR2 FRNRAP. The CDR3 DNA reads TGTGCTAGTGGTTTGGTCCGGGACGGGGAATCCGTGTTTTCGGAGACCCAGTACTTC. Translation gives CASGLVRDGESVFSETQYF.

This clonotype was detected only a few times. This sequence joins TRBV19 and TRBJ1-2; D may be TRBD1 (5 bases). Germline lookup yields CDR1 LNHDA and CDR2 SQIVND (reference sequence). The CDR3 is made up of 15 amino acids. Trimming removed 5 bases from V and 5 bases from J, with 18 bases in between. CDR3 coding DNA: TGTGCCAGTAGTGCCCTTAATACAGGTGGATATGGCTACACCTTC. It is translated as CASSALNTGGYGYTF.